The 11 T cell receptor beta chains given below trace back to one sample, sequenced in a study of T cell clusters in autoimmune cytopenias. TRB amplification used roughly 250 ng of peripheral blood genomic DNA. TRB rearrangements were amplified by touch-down multiplex PCR with mixed TRB-A/B primers. TCRdb reprocessed the multiplex PCR reads, with one entry per CDR3 protein and no DNA. The table for this sample gives 4,000 to 6,000 distinct CDR3 sequences. This sample was also put to use in a study of T cell repertoires in aging, cancer and after chemotherapy.

Material for sequencing was peripheral blood. The source is a human donor in good health.

This sequence joins TRBV12-3 or TRBV12-4 and TRBJ2-7. The CDR3 is 14 residues long. CDR3 region: CASSRRETTGEQYF.

This clonotype is medium-sized (0.01 to 0.1%) by frequency. This sequence joins TRBV19 and TRBJ1-5; TCRdb's D call of TRBD1 is untestable without DNA. CDR3 length: 13 residues. Germline V gene lookup returns CDR1 LNHDA and CDR2 SQIVND (reference sequence). The CDR3 reads CASSIARDQPQHF.

Judged by frequency, this clonotype is medium-sized. This chain connects TRBV19 to TRBJ1-5; TCRdb gives TRBD1 as the D gene, but with no DNA this cannot be confirmed. Germline values: CDR1 LNHDA, CDR2 SQIVND (reference sequence). The CDR3 loop spans 14 amino acids. The CDR3: CASSIGTINQPQHF. The variable domain in full, completed from reference TRBV19 and TRBJ1-5, reads DGGITQSPKYLFRKEGQNVTLSCEQNLNHDAMYWYRQDPGQGLRLIYYSQIVNDFQKGDIAEGYSVSREKKESFPLTVTSAQKNPTAFYLCASSIGTINQPQHFGDGTRLSIL.

The rearrangement joins TRBV7-2 to TRBJ1-2; there is no DNA to check the TCRdb D call of TRBD1. This CDR3 region has 12 residues. CDR1 is SGHTA, CDR2 FQGNSA, per germline. The CDR3 here is CASSFGGRGYTF. Full variable domain (remainder filled in from reference TRBV7-2 and TRBJ1-2): GAGVSQSPSNKVTEKGKDVELRCDPISGHTALYWYRQSLGQGLEFLIYFQGNSAPDKSGLPSDRFSAERTGGSVSTLTIQRTQQEDSAVYLCASSFGGRGYTFGSGTRLTVV.

The V call is TRBV12-3 or TRBV12-4, the J call TRBJ2-3; TCRdb indicates TRBD1, and absent DNA this call remains unverified. This CDR3 has 15 amino acids. The chain's CDR3 is CASSPQGASTDTQYF.

The chain joins TRBV12-3 or TRBV12-4 to TRBJ1-3. The CDR3 loop spans 16 amino acids. The CDR3 sequence is CASSHQSPISGNTIYF.

This clonotype is medium-sized by frequency. The gene calls are TRBV19 and TRBJ1-5. Looked up from germline, CDR1 is LNHDA and CDR2 is SQIVND (reference sequence). This CDR3 is built from 16 residues. This chain's CDR3 is CASSDGQGLSNQPQHF.

This clonotype ranks as medium-sized in terms of frequency. The V call is TRBV5-6, the J call TRBJ2-3. The CDR3 has 15 residues. Looked up from germline, CDR1 is SGHDT and CDR2 is YYEEEE. The CDR3 here is CASTDSTASTDTQYF.

V is TRBV5-6 and J is TRBJ1-4. Germline V gene sequence: CDR1 SGHDT, CDR2 YYEEEE. The CDR3 loop spans 15 amino acids. CDR3 sequence: CASSLLRGTDEKLFF. The full variable domain, completed using reference TRBV5-6 and TRBJ1-4, is DAGVTQSPTHLIKTRGQQVTLRCSPKSGHDTVSWYQQALGQGPQFIFQYYEEEERQRGNFPDRFSGHQFPNYSSELNVNALLLGDSALYLCASSLLRGTDEKLFFGSGTQLSVL.

The rearrangement links TRBV5-1 to TRBJ2-2; there is no DNA to check the TCRdb D call of TRBD1. Germline assignment: CDR1 SGHRS and CDR2 YFSETQ. The CDR3 loop spans 15 amino acids. CDR3 sequence: CASSLLGAGTGELFF.

According to its frequency, this clonotype is medium-sized. The chain uses TRBV19 and TRBJ2-6. CDR1 and CDR2 (germline): LNHDA, SQIVND (reference sequence). This CDR3 spans 15 amino acids. CDR3 sequence: CASSQVYSGANVLTF.